A single sample gave rise to the 25 T cell receptor beta chains below, sequenced in a study of cytomegalovirus exposure and HLA in healthy donors. PCR primers comprised 60 Vbeta and 13 Jbeta primers. Sequencing used immunoSEQ multiplex PCR; TCRdb keeps in-frame clones, though not all of them. The data contain over 110,000 clones, 78% of them seen just once; the ten biggest clones take up about 2.2%. The sequencing sample was made of PBMCs. The receptors stem from a young woman in good health and CMV-seropositive.

The chain couples TRBV7-2 to TRBJ1-6; D gene uncertain. The CDR3 consists of 17 residues. Germline CDR1 reads SGHTA; CDR2 reads FQGNSA. Between the trimmed V and J ends, which lost 1 base and 0 bases, there was a span of 10 bases. The CDR3 DNA sequence: TGTGCCAGCAGCTTAGTGGCTGGGCACTCCTATAATTCACCCCTCCACTTT. Residues: CASSLVAGHSYNSPLHF.

The chain has TRBV7-2 and TRBJ2-1; 8 positions agree with TRBD1. CDR1 SGHTA and CDR2 FQGNSA come from the germline V gene. This CDR3 region has 15 residues. Trimming at V came to 4 bases and at J to 2 bases, leaving 4 bases not matched to a gene. In nucleotides, the CDR3 is TGTGCCAGCAGCTCGACAGGGGACACCTACAATGAGCAGTTCTTC. Translation gives CASSSTGDTYNEQFF.

This chain uses TRBV12-1 with TRBJ1-1; the table's D call TRBD1 went unverified against the DNA. TRBV12-1 is flagged as a pseudogene. The CDR3 totals 15 residues. Here the CDR3 DNA reads TGTGCCAGCAGCTTTTTTTTCAGGGTTGGCACTGAAGCTTTCTTT. This codes for CASSFFFRVGTEAFF.

This chain uses TRBV28 with TRBJ2-3; D is perhaps TRBD2 (6 bases). Trimming left V 3 bases short and J 5 bases short, with 15 bases between. The CDR3 runs to 15 residues. Germline V lookup: CDR1 MDHEN, CDR2 SYDVKM. CDR3 sequence reads: CASSFLEGQRDTQYF. The CDR3 DNA sequence: TGTGCCAGCAGTTTTCTGGAGGGGCAGAGAGATACGCAGTATTTT. The whole variable domain, filled in from reference TRBV28 and TRBJ2-3, reads DVKVTQSSRYLVKRTGEKVFLECVQDMDHENMFWYRQDPGLGLRLIYFSYDVKMKEKGDIPEGYSVSREKKERFSLILESASTNQTSMYLCASSFLEGQRDTQYFGPGTRLTVL.

CDR3 in DNA: TGCGCCAGCAGCCCGCCTAGCGGGGCTAACAATGAGCAGTTCTTC. This encodes CASSPPSGANNEQFF. This chain joins TRBV5-1 and TRBJ2-1, with 9 nucleotides matching TRBD2. In germline, CDR1 is SGHRS, CDR2 YFSETQ. There are 15 residues in the CDR3. J was trimmed by 5 bases and V by 4 bases; bases with no gene match: 7.

The sample holds a few counts of this clone. This sequence joins TRBV14 and TRBJ1-1; 7 bases agree with TRBD1. This CDR3 is built from 19 residues. Germline CDR1 SGHDN, CDR2 FVKESK. V lost 4 bases and J lost 0; bases outside the gene matches: 17. CDR3: CASSRLPPGTVNLNTEAFF. The CDR3 bases are TGTGCCAGCAGCCGCCTCCCGCCCGGGACAGTAAATTTGAACACTGAAGCTTTCTTT. The full variable domain, rest sourced from reference TRBV14 and TRBJ1-1, is EAGVTQFPSHSVIEKGQTVTLRCDPISGHDNLYWYRRVMGKEIKFLLHFVKESKQDESGMPNNRFLAERTGGTYSTLKVQPAELEDSGVYFCASSRLPPGTVNLNTEAFFGQGTRLTVV.

This clone was counted a single time. The chain employs TRBV7-9 and TRBJ2-6; 7 bases align to TRBD1. J was trimmed by 4 bases and V by 5 bases; bases with no gene match: 14. The CDR3 contains 18 residues. The germline V gene has CDR1 SEHNR and CDR2 FQNEAQ (reference sequence). CDR3: CASSDYGLRGLGANVLTF. CDR3 nucleotides: TGTGCCAGCAGCGATTATGGACTGAGGGGGCTGGGGGCCAACGTCCTGACTTTC.

The chain is built from TRBV5-1 and TRBJ2-7, with D perhaps TRBD1 (6 bases). This CDR3 is 16 amino acids long. V lost 3 bases and J lost 0, with 16 bases in between. Per germline, CDR1 SGHRS and CDR2 YFSETQ. CDR3 in DNA: TGCGCCAGCAGCTCGTCGCAGGGGTCTATCTCCTACGAGCAGTACTTC. It encodes CASSSSQGSISYEQYF. The full variable domain, completed using reference TRBV5-1 and TRBJ2-7, is KAGVTQTPRYLIKTRGQQVTLSCSPISGHRSVSWYQQTPGQGLQFLFEYFSETQRNKGNFPGRFSGRQFSNSRSEMNVSTLELGDSALYLCASSSSQGSISYEQYFGPGTRLTVT.

In its sample, this clone was seen a few times. The chain couples TRBV6-5 to TRBJ1-1, with D unresolved. Germline assignment: CDR1 MNHEY and CDR2 SVGAGI. Trimming removed 2 bases from V and 4 bases from J, with 8 bases in between. CDR3 size: 13 residues. CDR3 loop: CASSYEGSTEAFF. The CDR3 coding sequence is TGTGCCAGCAGTTACGAGGGTAGCACTGAAGCTTTCTTT.

This chain connects TRBV27 to TRBJ2-4, with TRBD1 matching 7 bases. Germline CDR1 MNHEY, CDR2 SMNVEV (reference sequence). V shed 0 bases, J shed 3 bases, and the junction held 14 bases outside the gene matches. The CDR3 extends over 19 amino acids. CDR3: CASSLSGVTAQGVKNIQYF. CDR3 nucleotides: TGTGCCAGCAGTTTATCGGGGGTCACTGCTCAGGGGGTCAAAAACATTCAGTACTTC.

The chain employs TRBV9 and TRBJ2-3, with D perhaps matching TRBD2 (6 bases). The CDR3 is 11 amino acids. Trimming removed 6 bases at V and 10 bases at J, with 12 bases between. Germline V gene data show CDR1 as SGDLS and CDR2 as YYNGEE. CDR3: CASKNGGPQYF. As DNA, the CDR3 is TGTGCCAGCAAAAACGGGGGTCCGCAGTATTTT.

The V and J genes are TRBV7-9 and TRBJ1-2; TRBD1 aligns across 11 bases. V shed 2 bases, J shed 3 bases, and the junction held 5 bases outside the gene matches. Germline V gene lookup returns CDR1 SEHNR and CDR2 FQNEAQ (reference sequence). The CDR3 is 16 amino acids. This chain's CDR3 is CASSLFAGQGDYGYTF. Written as DNA, the CDR3 is TGTGCCAGCAGCTTATTTGCGGGACAGGGGGACTATGGCTACACCTTC. Full variable domain (outside the CDR3, taken from reference TRBV7-9 and TRBJ1-2): DTGVSQNPRHKITKRGQNVTFRCDPISEHNRLYWYRQTLGQGPEFLTYFQNEAQLEKSRLLSDRFSAERPKGSFSTLEIQRTEQGDSAMYLCASSLFAGQGDYGYTFGSGTRLTVV.

This clone was recorded once. The chain uses TRBV2 and TRBJ1-1, with no clear D. Trimming removed 7 bases from V and 1 base from J, with 10 bases in between. There are 13 residues in the CDR3. Germline V CDR1 and CDR2: SNHLY, FYNNEI. Written as DNA, the CDR3 is TGTGCCAGCAATTGGGAGGAGAACACTGAAGCTTTCTTT. Protein: CASNWEENTEAFF.

The J gene is TRBJ1-2, the V gene TRBV7-2; no firm D call. V was cut by 7 bases and J by 8 bases, with 17 bases left in between. This CDR3 region has 13 residues. The germline gives CDR1 SGHTA, CDR2 FQGNSA. CDR3 in amino acids: CASTQTKEEGYTF. For the CDR3, the DNA is TGTGCCAGCACCCAAACCAAGGAGGAGGGCTACACCTTC.

This clone is a singleton in its sample. The V call is TRBV6-1, the J call TRBJ2-5; 7 nucleotides line up with TRBD1. The J call is in doubt because the DNA end fits TRBJ2-7 better. Germline assignment: CDR1 MNHNS and CDR2 SASEGT. The CDR3 totals 12 residues. The CDR3 bases are TGTGCCAGCAGTGGACAGGGCTACGAGCAGTACTTC. The encoded protein is CASSGQGYEQYF.

The chain employs TRBV6-5 and TRBJ2-7; 8 nucleotides line up with TRBD2. Germline V gene sequence: CDR1 MNHEY, CDR2 SVGAGI. Trimming cost V 6 bases and J 5 bases; bases outside gene matches: 9. This CDR3 has 14 amino acids. Here the CDR3 reads CASRVGRVGNEQYF. CDR3 nucleotides: TGTGCCAGCAGAGTCGGGAGGGTCGGCAACGAGCAGTACTTC.

This rearrangement joins TRBV10-3 to TRBJ2-7; D may be TRBD2 (5 bases). The length of the CDR3 is 20 residues. CDR1 is ENHRY and CDR2 is SYGVKD in the germline V gene. Trimming pared 0 bases from V and 2 bases from J, leaving 26 bases between. The CDR3: CAISESSRIRGNRDTYEQYF. CDR3 sequence (DNA): TGTGCCATCAGTGAGTCCTCGCGTATACGGGGTAACAGAGATACCTACGAGCAGTACTTC.

The chain has TRBV25-1 and TRBJ2-1, with 7 bases aligning to TRBD1. Germline V gives CDR1 MGHDK, CDR2 SYGVNS. After removal of 4 bases from V and 2 bases from J, the junction contained 5 bases not matched to a gene. The CDR3 has 15 residues. The CDR3 DNA reads as TGTGCCAGCAGTGTCGACAGGGTTCCCTACAATGAGCAGTTCTTC. Amino acids: CASSVDRVPYNEQFF. Using reference TRBV25-1 and TRBJ2-1 for the parts outside the CDR3, the full variable domain is EADIYQTPRYLVIGTGKKITLECSQTMGHDKMYWYQQDPGMELHLIHYSYGVNSTEKGDLSSESTVSRIRTEHFPLTLESARPSHTSQYLCASSVDRVPYNEQFFGPGTRLTVL.

The chain recombines TRBV16 with TRBJ1-1; a weak D match, TRBD1 (6 bases). V lost 2 bases and J lost 4, with 20 bases in between. This CDR3 contains 17 residues. Germline V gene lookup returns CDR1 KGHSY and CDR2 FQNENV. CDR3 sequence: CASSQVAWTAHGTEAFF. In DNA form, the CDR3 reads TGTGCCAGCAGCCAAGTAGCATGGACAGCGCACGGCACTGAAGCTTTCTTT.

CDR3 loop: CASSPVTGLYGYTF. CDR3 DNA sequence: TGTGCCAGCTCACCAGTGACAGGTCTCTATGGCTACACCTTC. The rearrangement links TRBV18 to TRBJ1-2, with TRBD1 as a possible D gene (6 bases). The germline V gene has CDR1 KGHSH and CDR2 LQKENI. V was clipped by 2 bases and J by 4 bases, with 11 bases between them. The CDR3 runs 14 residues.

V and J are TRBV7-9 and TRBJ1-2, with TRBD1 matching over 7 bases. CDR1 SEHNR and CDR2 FQNEAQ come from the germline V gene (reference sequence). The V and J ends lost 7 bases and 8 bases, in that order; junction bases with no gene match: 13. The CDR3 has 14 residues. The CDR3 nucleotides read TGTGCCAGCACCTATGGACAGGAAAGTGGCGGCTACACCTTC. It yields the protein CASTYGQESGGYTF.

This clone has just a few counts. The chain couples TRBV6-4 to TRBJ1-6; tentatively, D is TRBD1 (5 bases). V dropped 2 bases and J dropped 7 bases, with 9 bases sitting between them. CDR3 size: 14 residues. Germline-derived CDR1 and CDR2 are MRHNA and SNTAGT. CDR3 region: CASSDDSANSPLHF. In nucleotides, the CDR3 is TGTGCCAGCAGTGACGACAGCGCCAATTCACCCCTCCACTTT.

The V call is TRBV18, the J call TRBJ1-5, with 9 bases that match TRBD1. The germline gives CDR1 KGHSH, CDR2 LQKENI. V was pared by 3 bases and J by 4 bases, with 1 base of the junction left unmatched. The CDR3 spans 14 residues. The CDR3 protein is CASSPGTGNQPQHF. In DNA form, the CDR3 reads TGTGCCAGCTCACCCGGGACAGGGAATCAGCCCCAGCATTTT.

The chain recombines TRBV9 with TRBJ2-5, with 7 bases fitting TRBD1. Losses at the gene ends were 4 bases for V and 5 bases for J; bases not matched to a gene: 14. This CDR3 spans 16 amino acids. Germline lookup yields CDR1 SGDLS and CDR2 YYNGEE. The CDR3 sequence: CASSPQGGLTVETQYF. CDR3 DNA: TGTGCCAGCAGCCCGCAAGGGGGCCTAACTGTGGAGACCCAGTACTTC.

This rearrangement joins TRBV5-1 to TRBJ2-3; D is undetermined. There are 14 residues in the CDR3. V was cut by 0 bases and J by 0 bases, with 5 bases left in between. Germline V gives CDR1 SGHRS, CDR2 YFSETQ. CDR3 region: CASSLATSTDTQYF. The CDR3 region has the DNA TGCGCCAGCAGCTTGGCTACTAGCACAGATACGCAGTATTTT.